These 25 T cell receptor beta chains share one sample of origin, sequenced in a study of OX40 agonist ivuxolimab in advanced cancers. The assay was immunoSEQ multiplex PCR, and TCRdb's table has in-frame clones only and misses some. The table shows 65,000 or so clones, with 86% occurring only once. The sample was CD4+ or CD8+ T cells sorted from blood, taken in a trial of the OX40 agonist ivuxolimab. Receptors were obtained from an adult with an advanced solid tumor such as melanoma, head and neck, liver or kidney cancer.

This chain uses TRBV28 with TRBJ2-3, with D perhaps being TRBD1 or TRBD2 (5 bases each). V was cut by 5 bases and J by 0 bases, with 12 bases left in between. The CDR3 has 15 residues. The germline gives CDR1 MDHEN, CDR2 SYDVKM. CDR3 bases: TGTGCCAGCAGTCCCCAGGGAGATAGCACAGATACGCAGTATTTT. Translating it yields CASSPQGDSTDTQYF.

The gene calls are TRBV7-9 and TRBJ2-7; 7 positions agree with TRBD1. Trimming took 4 bases from V and 1 from J; bases not matched to a gene: 7. This CDR3 comprises 15 residues. Germline CDR1 reads SEHNR; CDR2 reads FQNEAQ (reference sequence). Here the CDR3 DNA reads TGTGCCAGCAGCTCATCGGGCAGGGGGTCCTACGAGCAGTACTTC. The encoded protein is CASSSSGRGSYEQYF. Complete variable domain (other parts from reference TRBV7-9 and TRBJ2-7): DTGVSQNPRHKITKRGQNVTFRCDPISEHNRLYWYRQTLGQGPEFLTYFQNEAQLEKSRLLSDRFSAERPKGSFSTLEIQRTEQGDSAMYLCASSSSGRGSYEQYFGPGTRLTVT.

This rearrangement joins TRBV28 to TRBJ1-5; 7 bases are a match to TRBD1. The CDR3 covers 15 residues. After removal of 6 bases from V and 6 bases from J, the junction contained 11 bases not matched to a gene. Germline CDR1 is MDHEN and CDR2 is SYDVKM. Here the CDR3 reads CASSPLAQGSQPQHF. The CDR3 DNA follows: TGTGCCAGCAGCCCTTTAGCACAGGGGAGTCAGCCCCAGCATTTT.

This clone showed up just a few times. The CDR3 sequence is CASSQGGTSNEKLFF. The CDR3 DNA sequence: TGCGCCAGCAGCCAAGGCGGGACCTCCAATGAAAAACTGTTTTTT. The V and J genes are TRBV4-1 and TRBJ1-4; a possible D gene is TRBD1 (5 bases). CDR1 is MGHRA and CDR2 is YSYEKL in the germline V gene. Trimming removed 1 base at V and 5 bases at J, with 11 bases between. The CDR3 has 15 amino acids.

This rearrangement joins TRBV6-1 to TRBJ1-2; D perhaps matches TRBD1 (5 bases). CDR3 length equals 14 residues. From germline, CDR1 is MNHNS and CDR2 SASEGT. V lost 0 bases to trimming and J lost 7 bases, with 12 bases between them. The CDR3 bases are TGTGCCAGCAGTGAAGCGGTAGGGGTGGGTGGCTACACCTTC. Translation: CASSEAVGVGGYTF.

The CDR3 protein is CASSPNRGRNYGYTF. The CDR3 DNA reads as TGTGCCAGCAGTCCGAATCGGGGAAGGAACTATGGCTACACCTTC. The genes are TRBV6-6 and TRBJ1-2; no clear D. Germline V gene data show CDR1 as MNHNY and CDR2 as SVGAGI (reference sequence). Deletions cut 5 bases from V and 2 bases from J, with 15 bases between. The CDR3 length is 15 residues.

The genes are TRBV19 and TRBJ1-5; no definite D call. The V gene lost 5 bases and the J gene lost 6 bases, with 8 bases spanning the gap. The CDR3 contains 12 residues. The germline CDR1 and CDR2 sequences are LNHDA and SQIVND (reference sequence). The CDR3: CASSPQGQPQHF. The DNA of the CDR3 is TGTGCCAGTAGTCCCCAAGGTCAGCCCCAGCATTTT. The whole variable domain, filled in from reference TRBV19 and TRBJ1-5, reads DGGITQSPKYLFRKEGQNVTLSCEQNLNHDAMYWYRQDPGQGLRLIYYSQIVNDFQKGDIAEGYSVSREKKESFPLTVTSAQKNPTAFYLCASSPQGQPQHFGDGTRLSIL.

This chain connects TRBV18 to TRBJ1-2, with 10 positions matching TRBD1. This CDR3 has 15 residues. The V and J ends lost 3 bases and 5 bases, in that order; junction bases with no gene match: 6. CDR1 is KGHSH, CDR2 LQKENI, per germline. The CDR3, as DNA: TGTGCCAGCTCACCTGCCGGGACAGGGGATTATGGCTACACCTTC. The encoded protein is CASSPAGTGDYGYTF. Complete variable domain (other parts from reference TRBV18 and TRBJ1-2): NAGVMQNPRHLVRRRGQEARLRCSPMKGHSHVYWYRQLPEEGLKFMVYLQKENIIDESGMPKERFSAEFPKEGPSILRIQQVVRGDSAAYFCASSPAGTGDYGYTFGSGTRLTVV.

The chain is built from TRBV5-1 and TRBJ2-5; D remains ambiguous. Germline V gene sequence: CDR1 SGHRS, CDR2 YFSETQ. This CDR3 spans 18 amino acids. The V end was cut by 0 bases, the J end by 0 bases, with 18 bases between. The CDR3 bases are TGCGCCAGCAGCTTGGGAGGTAGCCAGCCGAGGTACCAAGAGACCCAGTACTTC. It encodes CASSLGGSQPRYQETQYF.

V gene TRBV28 combines with J gene TRBJ2-1, with TRBD1 as a possible D gene (6 bases). CDR1 is MDHEN, CDR2 SYDVKM, per germline. The V gene lost 6 bases and the J gene lost 3 bases, with 15 bases spanning the gap. This CDR3 spans 15 amino acids. In nucleotides, the CDR3 is TGTGCCAGCAGCACGAACAGGGTATACTACAATGAGCAGTTCTTC. This translates into CASSTNRVYYNEQFF.

V gene TRBV5-1 combines with J gene TRBJ2-5, with TRBD1 matching 9 bases. Germline values: CDR1 SGHRS, CDR2 YFSETQ. The CDR3 is made up of 17 amino acids. V gave up 0 bases and J gave up 5 bases; unmatched junction bases: 11. CDR3 in amino acids: CASSLGVLGQGEETQYF. In nucleotides, the CDR3 is TGCGCCAGCAGCTTGGGAGTGCTGGGACAGGGTGAGGAGACCCAGTACTTC.

The chain employs TRBV4-3 and TRBJ1-2, with 9 nucleotides matching TRBD1. V was pared by 0 bases and J by 7 bases, with 12 bases of the junction left unmatched. Per germline, CDR1 LGHNA and CDR2 YSLEER. The CDR3 sequence is 17 residues long. CDR3 in DNA: TGCGCCAGCAGCCAAGATTGGGCCCGAGACAGGGGGTTTGGCTACACCTTC. It codes for CASSQDWARDRGFGYTF.

The DNA for the CDR3 is TGTGCCAGCAGCGTGGAGATTAGCACAGATACGCAGTATTTT. It yields the protein CASSVEISTDTQYF. The chain carries TRBV9 and TRBJ2-3; D gene uncertain. This CDR3 contains 14 residues. Germline loops: CDR1 SGDLS, CDR2 YYNGEE. V was clipped by 2 bases and J by 0 bases, with 7 bases between them.

The chain recombines TRBV5-6 with TRBJ1-1, with D possibly TRBD1 on 5 matching bases. There are 16 residues in the CDR3. Trimming removed 3 bases at V and 2 bases at J, with 17 bases between. The germline V gene encodes CDR1 SGHDT and CDR2 YYEEEE. CDR3 nucleotides: TGTGCCAGCAGCTGGGGCCTCACTAGTGTTAACACTGAAGCTTTCTTT. Residues: CASSWGLTSVNTEAFF.

This chain links TRBV18 with TRBJ1-2, with D maybe TRBD1 (6 bases). V was trimmed by 6 bases and J by 5 bases, leaving 19 bases between them. Germline V lookup: CDR1 KGHSH, CDR2 LQKENI. This CDR3 contains 15 residues. The CDR3 coding sequence is TGTGCCAGCTCGTCGGCGGGGGGCGCGGGTTATGGCTACACCTTC. Translating it yields CASSSAGGAGYGYTF. Looking up the rest from reference TRBV18 and TRBJ1-2 gives the full variable domain: NAGVMQNPRHLVRRRGQEARLRCSPMKGHSHVYWYRQLPEEGLKFMVYLQKENIIDESGMPKERFSAEFPKEGPSILRIQQVVRGDSAAYFCASSSAGGAGYGYTFGSGTRLTVV.

The CDR3 reads CSVNRESYEQYF. CDR3 sequence (DNA): TGCAGCGTTAACAGGGAGTCCTACGAGCAGTACTTC. This rearrangement joins TRBV29-1 to TRBJ2-7, with a weak D call TRBD1 (6 bases). The CDR3 sequence is 12 residues long. Germline CDR1 reads SQVTM; CDR2 reads ANQGSEA. Trimming took 5 bases from V and 1 from J, leaving 9 bases between them.

The V and J genes are TRBV5-6 and TRBJ2-5; 14 bases line up with TRBD2. The V and J ends lost 3 bases and 2 bases, in that order; junction bases with no gene match: 3. Germline CDR1 and CDR2: SGHDT and YYEEEE. The CDR3 contains 16 residues. DNA for the CDR3: TGTGCCAGCAGCTACGGACTAGCGGGGGGTCAAGAGACCCAGTACTTC. It is translated as CASSYGLAGGQETQYF.

This clone was counted a few times. V usage is TRBV18 and J usage is TRBJ1-3, with D unresolved. Deletions cut 3 bases from V and 0 bases from J, with 3 bases between. This CDR3 is 13 amino acids long. Germline V CDR1 and CDR2: KGHSH, LQKENI. CDR3 DNA sequence: TGTGCCAGCTCACCGGACTCTGGAAACACCATATATTTT. Its protein is CASSPDSGNTIYF. Full variable domain (missing parts from reference TRBV18 and TRBJ1-3): NAGVMQNPRHLVRRRGQEARLRCSPMKGHSHVYWYRQLPEEGLKFMVYLQKENIIDESGMPKERFSAEFPKEGPSILRIQQVVRGDSAAYFCASSPDSGNTIYFGEGSWLTVV.

As regards this clone: A read error may produce the germline difference seen at one junction end. The V gene is TRBV7-2, the J gene TRBJ1-6, with D perhaps matching TRBD1 (6 bases). This CDR3 is 12 amino acids long. The germline V gene encodes CDR1 SGHTA and CDR2 FQGNSA. CDR3 sequence reads: CASTSTDRTLHF. CDR3 bases: TGTGCCAGCACCTCAACAGACAGGACCCTTCACTTT.

This clone was seen just once. V usage is TRBV2 and J usage is TRBJ1-1; possible D gene TRBD1, 6 bases. CDR3 length: 13 residues. The ends were cut back, 7 bases at V and 5 bases at J, with 14 bases in the middle. The germline CDR1 and CDR2 sequences are SNHLY and FYNNEI. The CDR3 DNA sequence: TGTGCCAGCAACAGGGTGGATAAGACTGAAGCTTTCTTT. Translated: CASNRVDKTEAFF.

This chain links TRBV5-4 with TRBJ2-5; D unresolved. The CDR3 contains 14 residues. CDR1 is SGHNT and CDR2 is YYREEE in the germline V gene (reference sequence). The V end lost 4 bases, the J end lost 0 bases, and 10 bases lay between the germline ends. CDR3: CASSPPGNQETQYF. CDR3 DNA: TGTGCCAGCAGCCCGCCGGGCAACCAAGAGACCCAGTACTTC.

In this sample, this clone turned up a few times. The V call is TRBV9, the J call TRBJ2-7, with 8 bases identical to TRBD1. The junction had 4 bases not matched to a gene; V was cut back by 2 bases and J by 3 bases. This CDR3 is built from 14 residues. CDR1 is SGDLS and CDR2 is YYNGEE in the germline V gene. This chain's CDR3 is CASSVSGGVYEQYF. The DNA of the CDR3 is TGTGCCAGCAGCGTTTCAGGGGGCGTCTACGAGCAGTACTTC.

This clone was seen only once. This chain uses TRBV7-2 with TRBJ2-1; D unclear. V lost 0 bases to trimming and J lost 3 bases, with 9 bases between them. The CDR3 totals 15 residues. Germline CDR1 SGHTA, CDR2 FQGNSA. CDR3 residues: CASSLAGRGYNEQFF. In DNA form, the CDR3 reads TGTGCCAGCAGCTTAGCTGGGCGAGGCTACAATGAGCAGTTCTTC. Full variable domain (rest looked up from reference TRBV7-2 and TRBJ2-1): GAGVSQSPSNKVTEKGKDVELRCDPISGHTALYWYRQSLGQGLEFLIYFQGNSAPDKSGLPSDRFSAERTGGSVSTLTIQRTQQEDSAVYLCASSLAGRGYNEQFFGPGTRLTVL.

V usage is TRBV14 and J usage is TRBJ1-3, with 7 bases fitting TRBD1. The CDR3 spans 15 residues. Germline V lookup: CDR1 SGHDN, CDR2 FVKESK. J gave up 4 bases and V 5 bases, and 8 bases lay outside the gene matches. CDR3 sequence: CASSLTTGPGNTIYF. Written as DNA, the CDR3 is TGTGCCAGCAGCTTGACGACAGGGCCAGGAAACACCATATATTTT.

This clone was counted a single time. The chain carries TRBV7-3 and TRBJ1-2; TRBD1 agrees at 7 bases. The CDR3 consists of 13 residues. With V trimmed by 4 bases and J by 2 bases, 1 base remained unmatched. Germline V gene lookup returns CDR1 SGHTA and CDR2 FQGTGA. The CDR3 sequence: CASSSGQNYGYTF. The CDR3 coding sequence is TGTGCCAGCAGCTCGGGACAGAACTATGGCTACACCTTC.